In this sample, the clone carrying this T cell receptor beta chain turned up a few times. Antigen: not known. This sample was taken from a study of post-analysis software for immune sequencing data. Study results and limitations: In patients, TRBV5-6, TRBV5-1 and TRBV20-1 belonged to 4 or 5 TRBV segments found more frequently than in controls.

Presence of unique molecular identifiers characterized the TCR beta cDNA libraries. TCRdb reprocessed the PCR reads via MiXCR and lists one record per CDR3 protein. The table shows 800,000 to 950,000 distinct CDR3 sequences, with approximately 57% occurring only once. This CDR3 is 14 amino acids long. In germline, CDR1 is LNHNV, CDR2 YYDKDF (reference sequence). The V and J ends lost 5 bases and 0 bases respectively, with 10 bases between them. This receptor was obtained from a girl between 10 and 17 years old with multiple sclerosis. The sample comprised blood. The chain has TRBV15 and TRBJ1-1; D perhaps matches TRBD1 (6 bases). The CDR3 DNA reads as TGTGCCACCAGCCGGACAGAGATGAACACTGAAGCTTTCTTT. Residues: CATSRTEMNTEAFF.